The TCR beta chain described here comes from a study of blood T cells in healthy people across ages. Study-wide results and limits: Roughly linear declines in TCR beta diversity per million T cells occurred with age.

Note on this clonotype: Its specificity is unknown.

This CDR3 spans 11 amino acids. The V and J ends lost 7 bases and 7 bases respectively, with 10 bases between them. CDR1 and CDR2 from the germline V gene are MNHEY and SVGEGT. Every sample yielded at least 6.5 million isolated PBMCs. A second roughly 7 to 11 cycle PCR used barcoded and J-beta primers. A single record per CDR3 protein comes from TCRdb applying MiXCR to the 5' RACE reads. The table lists approximately 580,000 distinct CDR3 sequences, less than 25% of them singletons. This same sample was also part of a study on T cells of mothers and their children. From that study: A primer called M1S, used in the second PCR, added sample barcodes and 2-4 random nucleotides. Maternal samples each gave over 9 million TCR beta CDR3 reads, and child samples roughly 3 million each.

The clonotype was recovered from a boy aged 10-17 years in good health. The rearrangement links TRBV6-2 or TRBV6-3 to TRBJ1-2, with D possibly matching TRBD1 (6 bases). Material for sequencing was blood. The chain's CDR3 is CASTQGFGYTF. The CDR3 coding sequence is TGTGCCAGCACCCAGGGGTTTGGCTACACCTTC.